Reported below is one T cell receptor beta chain. This clone has more than one count but fewer than ten. What antigen it recognizes has not been identified. The sample holds no much larger clone one base away, and base qualities are not on file. The germline V end is reduced by 6 bases and the J end by 9 bases; junction bases left unmatched: 8. The CDR3 covers 13 residues, taking in both the cysteine and the phenylalanine. Left in the record is the CDR3 DNA by itself, 39 bases read in frame from the first base. For CDR1 and CDR2, the germline V gene lists SGDLS and YYNGEE. The data originate from a study of CD8+ T cells in alopecia areata (dated by TCRdb to the late 2010s). A note on the overall study: Treated patients were enrolled in an open-label pilot trial of oral tofacitinib at 5 to 10 mg twice daily for moderate-to-severe alopecia areata. Patients stayed on tofacitinib for 6 to 18 months and then had 6 months of follow-up off drug so that delayed response and recurrence could be assessed. For the treated patients, the SALT score, which quantifies what percentage of scalp surface area is affected, served as the measure of disease severity. The study used high-throughput TCRbeta sequencing to examine T cell clonal expansion in alopecia areata, in both the C3H/HeJ mouse model and human patients. Scalp tissue and sorted CD4+ and CD8+ peripheral blood T cells from patchy and totalis/universalis alopecia areata patients and from healthy controls were covered by human TCRbeta sequencing. Biopsies were taken from tofacitinib-treated patients at baseline and at 4 and 24 weeks of treatment, and a later scalp biopsy was taken in several of the tofacitinib-treated patients. Scalp clonality was compared among normal scalp (n=4), patchy alopecia areata scalp (n=8), and alopecia totalis/universalis scalp (n=8). RNA was obtained with the PAXgene miRNA kit for fixed scalp, the miRNeasy kit for PBMCs, and the RNeasy kit for mouse skin. TCRbeta CDR3 regions were amplified by immunoSEQ multiplex PCR with 35 Vbeta forward and 13 Jbeta reverse primers. Here is what the overall study found, with its caveats: Compared with normal scalp, lesional scalp had higher clonality and more expanded CD8+ clones, particularly in alopecia totalis/universalis, a pattern that suggests antigenic drive. Because the treated cohort was small and had only one nonresponder, larger studies are needed to examine links between baseline CD8+ expansion and response. Scalp clonality and the number of expanded CD8+ clones among the top 100 scalp clones were significantly decreased by tofacitinib. Resident alphabeta T cells in normal human skin are also sequenced, complicating scalp TCR repertoire analysis, unlike mouse skin dominated by gammadelta T cells. During tofacitinib treatment, many expanded lesional clones stuck around in both scalp and blood, and this persistence may partly explain why relapse happens after treatment is stopped. Compared with mice, TCR sequences shared between patients were less clear, possibly partly because of HLA diversity across the patient population.

The treatment or condition label of this sample denotes: oral pan-JAK inhibitor, 5-10 mg twice daily. From alopecia areata patients, peripheral blood was collected along with lesional scalp punch biopsies. PBMCs were isolated by density centrifugation and stained for CD3, CD4 and CD8, and CD4+ and CD8+ T cells were sorted on a FACSAria. The library came from the immunoSEQ multiplex PCR assay. For TCR sequencing, RNA was extracted from every sample and reverse transcribed into cDNA to serve as template. SuperScript III was used for first-strand cDNA synthesis, primed with a 2:1 mix of oligo-dT and random hexamers. Amplification bias was assessed with a synthetic immune receptor repertoire, and residual bias was removed computationally. For the original study's pipeline: Raw reads were preprocessed for error removal, and CDR3 was defined according to IMGT conventions as running from the conserved cysteine to phenylalanine. To get clonality, Shannon entropy was normalized by log2 of the number of productive unique TCRs and the result was subtracted from 1. CD4 or CD8 identity of scalp clones was inferred by cross-referencing scalp TCRbeta sequences with sorted blood CD4 and CD8 repertoires. As stored in TCRdb, this immuneACCESS dataset retains in-frame rearrangements with V and J assigned. A fraction of the clones does not appear; measured against another copy, unresolved V genes explain less than half of the discrepancy, and the remainder lacks a known reason. The DNA gave D and trimming, while V, J and clone size come from that table. This sample is represented by about 64,000 clones; just over 45% of them were singletons. About a fifth of the sample comes from the top ten.

The receptor's source is a human donor with alopecia areata. The rearranged segments are TRBV9 and TRBJ2-1, and TRBD1 aligns with 8 junction nucleotides. The specimen was CD8+ T cells sorted from blood, collected around week 36, from a patient treated with tofacitinib. Here is the DNA: TGTGCCAGCAACGATCCAGGGGGCAGTGAGCAGTTCTTC. This gives the protein CASNDPGGSEQFF.